This TCR beta chain is drawn from a study of T-cell reconstitution after alpha-beta-depleted transplantation in children. During its preparation, the TCRbeta library received unique molecular identifiers. MiXCR was run by TCRdb on the PCR reads, yielding one entry per CDR3 protein. Counted here are 490,000 or so distinct CDR3 sequences, around 12% occurring once; the ten biggest clones make up around 6.1%. The sample was PBMCs from the stem cell graft donor, taken from the stem cell graft. This TCR was sampled from a human donor who donated a stem cell graft to a child with combined immunodeficiency.

The CDR3 sequence is CSARLISGTDTQYF. CDR3 in DNA: TGCAGTGCTAGGTTGATATCTGGCACAGATACGCAGTATTTT. The V call is TRBV20-1, the J call TRBJ2-3; D gene ambiguous. V was clipped by 3 bases and J by 1 base, with 11 bases between them. Per germline, CDR1 DFQATT and CDR2 SNEGSKA (reference sequence). The CDR3 totals 14 residues.